This T cell receptor (beta chain) was documented in a study of T cells in Graves' hyperthyroidism and ophthalmopathy. General study findings and limits: Within blood appeared most thyroid clonotypes that had expanded above 0.001.

TCR beta CDR3 sequences were amplified from RNA transcripts. First-round RT-PCR with HTBI primers amplified the TCR CDR3 region. TCRdb processed the multiplex PCR reads anew with MiXCR; each CDR3 protein has one entry. Here the sample spans about 520,000 distinct CDR3 sequences, about 24% being singletons. This clonotype occurred many times. The antigen remains unidentified. V lost 7 bases and J 4 bases, leaving 14 bases between the germline ends. There are 15 residues in the CDR3. Per germline, CDR1 SGHTA and CDR2 FQGNSA. Sequencing was performed on blood. This chain joins TRBV7-2 and TRBJ2-6; D gene uncertain. The source of this sequence is a woman aged 30 to 39 with Graves' ophthalmopathy. The CDR3 region is CASTLLIGGANVLTF. CDR3 nucleotide sequence: TGTGCCAGCACCCTCTTGATAGGAGGGGCCAACGTCCTGACTTTC.